Below, 32 T cell receptor beta chains from the same sample are listed, as sequenced in a study of control samples from healthy donors and cancer patients. Produced via immunoSEQ multiplex PCR; TCRdb's table is partial and in-frame only. This table has under 150,000 clones, 88% appearing once. Sequences were obtained from blood. Every receptor here comes from a woman aged 25 to 39 in good health.

The rearrangement uses TRBV6-5 and TRBJ1-5; perhaps TRBD1 as D (6 bases). The V gene's germline CDR1 is MNHEY and CDR2 SVGAGI. The length of the CDR3 is 13 residues. V lost 7 bases and J lost 6, with 13 bases in between. The CDR3 bases are TGTGCCAGCATGAGGGGGAGGTTTCAGCCCCAGCATTTT. It codes for CASMRGRFQPQHF.

This sequence joins TRBV6-5 and TRBJ1-4; D call uncertain. The germline gives CDR1 MNHEY, CDR2 SVGAGI. CDR3 length: 15 residues. Trimming removed 5 bases at V and 5 bases at J, with 15 bases between. CDR3 sequence (DNA): TGTGCCAGCAGTACCTTTCTGAGCGGAAATGAAAAACTGTTTTTT. Translated: CASSTFLSGNEKLFF.

In this sample, this clone turned up once. The rearrangement joins TRBV6-5 to TRBJ1-2; D unclear. The CDR3 sequence is 12 residues long. V lost 10 bases to trimming and J lost 8 bases, with 17 bases between them. Per the germline V gene, CDR1 is MNHEY and CDR2 is SVGAGI. The CDR3 nucleotides read TGTGCCACCCTACTGGGATCATACGGCTACACCTTC. Translating gives CATLLGSYGYTF.

The table lists this clone with a count of one. The chain employs TRBV6-6 and TRBJ1-2; no firm D call. Germline loops: CDR1 MNHNY, CDR2 SVGAGI (reference sequence). This CDR3 is 13 amino acids long. V was pared by 7 bases and J by 4 bases, with 13 bases between. The CDR3 bases are TGTGCCAGCATAGATAACAGTGTCTATGGCTACACCTTC. It is translated as CASIDNSVYGYTF.

The chain recombines TRBV6-1 with TRBJ1-1, with TRBD1 matching 8 bases. Trimming removed 0 bases from V and 7 bases from J; junction bases left unmatched: 7. CDR1 MNHNS and CDR2 SASEGT come from the germline V gene. The CDR3 totals 15 residues. CDR3 residues: CASSEAPGQGREAFF. The CDR3 DNA reads TGTGCCAGCAGTGAAGCTCCTGGACAGGGACGTGAAGCTTTCTTT.

This rearrangement joins TRBV4-1 to TRBJ1-4; TRBD1 matches at 7 bases. CDR3 size: 16 residues. After removal of 4 bases from V and 8 bases from J, the junction contained 13 bases not matched to a gene. Looked up from germline, CDR1 is MGHRA and CDR2 is YSYEKL. The CDR3 bases are TGCGCCAGCAGCCCCGATCTCTACGACAGGGACGAAAAACTGTTTTTT. Protein sequence: CASSPDLYDRDEKLFF.

This chain links TRBV6-1 with TRBJ2-3; 7 positions agree with TRBD2. CDR3 length: 14 amino acids. V shed 3 bases and J 1 base; nucleotides not matched to a gene: 1. CDR1 is MNHNS and CDR2 is SASEGT in the germline V gene. Here the CDR3 DNA reads TGTGCCAGCAGTGACGCGGGAGGCACAGATACGCAGTATTTT. This codes for CASSDAGGTDTQYF.

This clone was counted a single time. The chain combines TRBV19 with TRBJ1-4, with D perhaps TRBD1 (5 bases). With 5 bases removed from V and 6 bases from J, the gap between germline ends came to 16 bases. The CDR3 is 15 residues long. CDR1 is LNHDA and CDR2 is SQIVND in the germline V gene (reference sequence). CDR3 residues: CASSLWTFSDEKLFF. CDR3 DNA sequence: TGTGCCAGTAGTCTTTGGACATTCTCGGATGAAAAACTGTTTTTT.

In DNA form, the CDR3 reads TGCAGGAGGGGGTACGAGCAGTACTTC. Translating gives CRRGYEQYF. The chain uses TRBV29-1 and TRBJ2-7; D may be TRBD1 (6 bases). This CDR3 is 9 amino acids long. The germline V gene has CDR1 SQVTM and CDR2 ANQGSEA.

The table lists this clone with a count of one. V is TRBV6-5 and J is TRBJ2-2; D is unresolved. Germline V lookup: CDR1 MNHEY, CDR2 SVGAGI. This CDR3 comprises 13 residues. The germline V and J ends were trimmed by 11 bases and 1 base, with 11 bases remaining between them. The CDR3 loop reads CASWPGNTGELFF. CDR3 coding DNA: TGTGCCTCGTGGCCCGGGAACACCGGGGAGCTGTTTTTT.

The J gene is TRBJ2-1, the V gene TRBV12-5, with D hard to call. The V and J ends lost 4 bases and 9 bases respectively, with 7 bases between them. The CDR3 is 11 amino acids. Looked up from germline, CDR1 is LGHNT and CDR2 is FRNRAP. The CDR3 sequence is CASGSHGEQFF. Written as DNA, the CDR3 is TGTGCTAGTGGTTCCCACGGTGAGCAGTTCTTC.

This clone was seen a few times. DNA of the CDR3: TGTGCCAGCAGCGTAGTAGCGGGAGTCTACAATGAGCAGTTCTTC. This codes for CASSVVAGVYNEQFF. The V call is TRBV9, the J call TRBJ2-1; 9 positions match TRBD2. Germline lookup yields CDR1 SGDLS and CDR2 YYNGEE. The CDR3 has 15 residues. V dropped 0 bases and J dropped 3; count of bases not matched to a gene: 1. Full variable domain (remainder filled in from reference TRBV9 and TRBJ2-1): DSGVTQTPKHLITATGQRVTLRCSPRSGDLSVYWYQQSLDQGLQFLIQYYNGEERAKGNILERFSAQQFPDLHSELNLSSLELGDSALYFCASSVVAGVYNEQFFGPGTRLTVL.

CDR3 DNA sequence: TGCGCCAGCAGCTTGGAGGCAGTCTCTGGAAACACCATATATTTT. It encodes CASSLEAVSGNTIYF. The V call is TRBV5-1, the J call TRBJ1-3; D uncertain. Trimming shortened V by 0 bases and J by 0 bases, and 7 bases separated the two germline ends. CDR1 is SGHRS, CDR2 YFSETQ, per germline. The CDR3 consists of 15 residues.

The chain carries TRBV30 and TRBJ1-5; a possible D gene is TRBD1 (5 bases). V was cut by 0 bases and J by 7 bases, with 10 bases left in between. Germline values: CDR1 GTSNPN, CDR2 SVGIG (reference sequence). The CDR3 is made up of 13 amino acids. CDR3 DNA sequence: TGTGCCTGGAGTGTACCCGGGGACCAGCCCCAGCATTTT. The encoded protein is CAWSVPGDQPQHF. Full variable domain (missing parts from reference TRBV30 and TRBJ1-5): SQTIHQWPATLVQPVGSPLSLECTVEGTSNPNLYWYRQAAGRGLQLLFYSVGIGQISSEVPQNLSASRPQDRQFILSSKKLLLSDSGFYLCAWSVPGDQPQHFGDGTRLSIL.

The chain couples TRBV5-1 to TRBJ2-3; D is possibly TRBD2 (6 bases). V was trimmed by 4 bases and J by 0 bases, leaving 9 bases between them. Germline values: CDR1 SGHRS, CDR2 YFSETQ. This CDR3 spans 14 amino acids. This chain's CDR3 is CASSREWSTDTQYF. As DNA, the CDR3 is TGCGCCAGCAGCCGGGAGTGGAGCACAGATACGCAGTATTTT.

The chain links TRBV11-3 to TRBJ2-7; D tentatively reads TRBD1 or TRBD2 (6 bases each). V gave up 4 bases and J gave up 7 bases, with 17 bases separating them. The CDR3 has 14 residues. Looked up from germline, CDR1 is SGHNT and CDR2 is YENEEA. The CDR3 DNA reads as TGTGCCAGCAGCTCTGGAGGGGGGACCTCTGAGCAGTACTTC. Its protein is CASSSGGGTSEQYF.

The rearrangement links TRBV10-2 to TRBJ2-2, with unresolved D. The CDR3 loop spans 14 amino acids. The V end was cut by 6 bases, the J end by 4 bases, with 12 bases between. CDR1 is WSHSY, CDR2 SAAADI, per germline. The CDR3 nucleotides read TGCGCCAGCAGGGGCGTCCGAGGCACCGGGGAGCTGTTTTTT. This gives the protein CASRGVRGTGELFF.

This clone occurred once. The J gene is TRBJ1-1, the V gene TRBV5-4, with D possibly matching TRBD1 (5 bases). The CDR3 is 12 residues long. V lost 4 bases to trimming and J lost 6 bases, with 10 bases between them. Germline CDR1 SGHNT, CDR2 YYREEE (reference sequence). The CDR3 nucleotides are TGTGCCAGCAGCCTAGACAGTCCTGAAGCTTTCTTT. This codes for CASSLDSPEAFF.

The V and J genes are TRBV30 and TRBJ2-1; D unclear. The V end lost 4 bases, the J end lost 0 bases, and 10 bases lay between the germline ends. The CDR3 is 14 residues long. Looked up from germline, CDR1 is GTSNPN and CDR2 is SVGIG (reference sequence). The CDR3 region is CAWTADSSYNEQFF. The CDR3 bases are TGTGCCTGGACCGCCGATAGCTCCTACAATGAGCAGTTCTTC.

The chain couples TRBV2 to TRBJ2-1; TRBD1 matches 11 bases. Germline V gives CDR1 SNHLY, CDR2 FYNNEI. V was clipped by 3 bases and J by 6 bases; unmatched bases: 13. The CDR3 covers 18 residues. The CDR3 here is CASSERRVGQGAVNEQFF. The DNA of the CDR3 is TGTGCCAGCAGTGAGAGGAGGGTTGGACAGGGGGCTGTCAATGAGCAGTTCTTC.

The chain combines TRBV6-4 with TRBJ2-2; D gene unclear. With 2 bases removed from V and 4 bases from J, the gap between germline ends came to 8 bases. Germline loops: CDR1 MRHNA, CDR2 SNTAGT. CDR3 size: 14 residues. CDR3 amino acids: CASSDRAPTGELFF. Written as DNA, the CDR3 is TGTGCCAGCAGTGACCGGGCCCCCACCGGGGAGCTGTTTTTT.

This sequence joins TRBV5-6 and TRBJ2-3; the match to TRBD2 covers 7 bases. Germline V gives CDR1 SGHDT, CDR2 YYEEEE. Germline trimming cut 2 bases from V and 3 bases from J; bases unmatched to any gene: 12. The CDR3 runs 17 residues. The CDR3 region is CASSLSGLVSRTDTQYF. Written as DNA, the CDR3 is TGTGCCAGCAGCTTATCAGGACTAGTAAGTCGTACAGATACGCAGTATTTT.

The genes are TRBV7-2 and TRBJ2-1, with D perhaps matching TRBD2 (6 bases). Trimming took off 1 base at V and 2 bases at J, with 9 bases between the two ends. In germline, CDR1 is SGHTA, CDR2 FQGNSA. This CDR3 is built from 15 residues. Here the CDR3 DNA reads TGTGCCAGCAGCTTAGACGGAGGGGCCTACAATGAGCAGTTCTTC. Protein sequence: CASSLDGGAYNEQFF.

J is TRBJ1-1 and V is TRBV7-2; possible D gene TRBD1, 5 bases. V shed 1 base and J shed 1 base, with 7 bases lying between them. This CDR3 is built from 14 residues. Per germline, CDR1 SGHTA and CDR2 FQGNSA. This CDR3 is CASSLDRGNTEAFF. The DNA for the CDR3 is TGTGCCAGCAGCTTAGATAGGGGGAACACTGAAGCTTTCTTT.

The V and J genes are TRBV5-1 and TRBJ2-1, with 8 bases matching TRBD2. V gave up 1 base and J gave up 7 bases; unmatched junction bases: 10. Germline V CDR1 and CDR2: SGHRS, YFSETQ. The CDR3 consists of 16 residues. CDR3 region: CASSLYPGSGKNEQFF. CDR3 DNA: TGCGCCAGCAGCTTGTATCCCGGTAGCGGGAAGAATGAGCAGTTCTTC.

This clone has more than one count but fewer than ten. The CDR3 reads CASSVRRGETQYF. In DNA form, the CDR3 reads TGTGCCAGCAGCGTACGGAGGGGGGAGACCCAGTACTTC. This sequence joins TRBV9 and TRBJ2-5; tentatively, D is TRBD1 or TRBD2 (6 bases each). The CDR3 has 13 amino acids. The V gene lost 1 base and the J gene lost 5 bases, with 9 bases spanning the gap. Germline V CDR1 and CDR2: SGDLS, YYNGEE.

In its sample, this clone was seen once. The chain uses TRBV28 and TRBJ2-5, with D maybe TRBD2 (5 bases). Trimming shortened V by 8 bases and J by 1 base, and 11 bases separated the two germline ends. CDR3 length: 13 amino acids. Germline values: CDR1 MDHEN, CDR2 SYDVKM. CDR3 sequence: CASARGSQETQYF. The CDR3 DNA follows: TGTGCCAGCGCCCGGGGTTCCCAAGAGACCCAGTACTTC. Looking up the rest from reference TRBV28 and TRBJ2-5 gives the full variable domain: DVKVTQSSRYLVKRTGEKVFLECVQDMDHENMFWYRQDPGLGLRLIYFSYDVKMKEKGDIPEGYSVSREKKERFSLILESASTNQTSMYLCASARGSQETQYFGPGTRLLVL.

This clone was seen a single time. CDR3 region: CASSPGQDGQPQHF. The CDR3 nucleotides read TGCGCCAGCAGCCCTGGGCAGGACGGTCAGCCCCAGCATTTT. The chain uses TRBV5-1 and TRBJ1-5; D gene uncertain. Trimming stripped 4 bases from V and 6 bases from J, with 14 bases between. The CDR3 has 14 residues. Germline V lookup: CDR1 SGHRS, CDR2 YFSETQ.

As DNA, the CDR3 is TGTGCCAGCAGTGAGTACCCATCGGGGCTAATAGGAGAAAAACTGTTTTTT. Its protein product is CASSEYPSGLIGEKLFF. This chain joins TRBV6-1 and TRBJ1-4; a possible D gene is TRBD1 (5 bases). This CDR3 is 17 amino acids long. Germline assignment: CDR1 MNHNS and CDR2 SASEGT. Trimming cost V 3 bases and J 8 bases, with 22 bases left between them.

The rearrangement uses TRBV19 and TRBJ1-2, with TRBD1 matching over 7 bases. With 1 base clipped from V and 4 bases from J, the junction kept 9 bases outside the gene matches. Germline CDR1 LNHDA, CDR2 SQIVND (reference sequence). CDR3 length equals 16 residues. CDR3 amino acids: CASSIGGQASIYGYTF. The CDR3 region has the DNA TGTGCCAGTAGTATAGGAGGACAGGCGTCTATCTATGGCTACACCTTC.

This sequence joins TRBV27 and TRBJ1-2, with a tentative D call TRBD1 (6 bases). V was pared by 6 bases and J by 8 bases, with 16 bases between. The CDR3 length is 13 residues. Germline V gene sequence: CDR1 MNHEY, CDR2 SMNVEV (reference sequence). The CDR3 region has the DNA TGTGCCAGCAGAGTCCTGGGGGCAGGGGGCTACACCTTC. Encoded protein: CASRVLGAGGYTF.

V usage is TRBV15 and J usage is TRBJ1-2, with a weak D call TRBD1 (5 bases). The V end was cut by 0 bases, the J end by 5 bases, with 16 bases between. Germline-derived CDR1 and CDR2 are LNHNV and YYDKDF (reference sequence). The CDR3 is 16 amino acids. CDR3: CATSRDSASGGYGYTF. CDR3 in DNA: TGTGCCACCAGCAGAGATTCAGCGTCGGGGGGGTATGGCTACACCTTC.